This TCR beta chain was recorded in a study of T-cell reconstitution after alpha-beta-depleted transplantation in children. Preparation of the TCRbeta library was carried out with unique molecular identifiers. Via MiXCR, TCRdb re-called the PCR reads, giving one row per CDR3 protein. This table holds around 200,000 distinct CDR3 sequences, around 8.4% found once. Study-wide points: Once a year had passed after transplant, T-cell counts and diversity came mostly from newly produced T cells. It was surviving recipient T cells and thymic progenitors that gave some patients high TCRbeta diversity at day 60. Expanded clones from the graft, numbering several hundred, reportedly supplied alpha-beta T cells about two months after transplant.

This clonotype was observed many times. Antigen specificity is unknown. The CDR3 extends over 12 amino acids. Trimming pared 11 bases from V and 1 base from J, leaving 11 bases between. CDR1 is ENHRY, CDR2 SYGVKD, per germline. The TCR sequence derives from a male patient aged 2-15 years who had a stem cell transplant for acute myeloid leukemia, so the T cells may come from the graft donor. The source was PBMCs, mostly from graft donor cells, collected 360 days after TCRalphabeta/CD19-depleted stem cell transplant. This chain uses TRBV10-3 with TRBJ2-5; D perhaps matches TRBD1 (6 bases). CDR3 protein: CASRDTQETQYF. The DNA of the CDR3 is TGTGCCTCTAGGGACACCCAAGAGACCCAGTACTTC.